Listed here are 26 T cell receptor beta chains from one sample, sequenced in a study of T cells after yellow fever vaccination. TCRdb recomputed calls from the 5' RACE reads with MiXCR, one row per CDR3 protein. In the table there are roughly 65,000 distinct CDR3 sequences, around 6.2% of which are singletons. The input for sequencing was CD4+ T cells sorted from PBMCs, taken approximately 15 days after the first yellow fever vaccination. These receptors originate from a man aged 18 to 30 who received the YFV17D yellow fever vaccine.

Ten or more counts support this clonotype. The CDR3 nucleotides are TGTGCCAGCAGTGAAGACTTGGGGGATCCCTACGAGCAGTACGTC. It codes for CASSEDLGDPYEQYV. V is TRBV6-1 and J is TRBJ2-7; D may match TRBD1 or TRBD2 (5 bases each). The CDR3 contains 15 residues. Trimming stripped 1 base from V and 2 bases from J, with 12 bases between. Looked up from germline, CDR1 is MNHNS and CDR2 is SASEGT.

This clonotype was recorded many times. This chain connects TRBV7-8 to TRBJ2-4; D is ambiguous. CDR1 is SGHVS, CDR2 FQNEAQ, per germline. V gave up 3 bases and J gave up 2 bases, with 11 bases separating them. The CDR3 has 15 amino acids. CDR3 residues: CASSFRFLPKNIQYF. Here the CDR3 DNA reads TGTGCCAGCAGCTTCAGGTTCCTCCCCAAAAACATTCAGTACTTC.

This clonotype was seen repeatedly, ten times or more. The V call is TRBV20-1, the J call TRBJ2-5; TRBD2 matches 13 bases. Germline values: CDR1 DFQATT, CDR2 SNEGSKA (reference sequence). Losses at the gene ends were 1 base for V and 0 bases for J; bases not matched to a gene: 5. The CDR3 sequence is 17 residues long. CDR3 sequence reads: CSARGIGLAGDQETQYF. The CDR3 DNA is TGCAGTGCTAGAGGGATAGGACTAGCGGGGGACCAAGAGACCCAGTACTTC.

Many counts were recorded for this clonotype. The CDR3 coding sequence is TGTGCCAGCATCGAGTCACCTGTCTCCGTCTATGGCTACACCTTC. Amino acid sequence: CASIESPVSVYGYTF. The chain combines TRBV6-5 with TRBJ1-2; D gene uncertain. Trimming shortened V by 7 bases and J by 4 bases, and 19 bases separated the two germline ends. Germline lookup yields CDR1 MNHEY and CDR2 SVGAGI. The length of the CDR3 is 15 residues.

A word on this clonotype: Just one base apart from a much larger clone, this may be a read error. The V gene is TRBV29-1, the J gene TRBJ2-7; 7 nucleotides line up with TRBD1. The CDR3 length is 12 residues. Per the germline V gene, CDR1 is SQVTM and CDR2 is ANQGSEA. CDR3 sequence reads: CGYRQGRYEQYF. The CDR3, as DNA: TGCGGCTATAGACAGGGTCGATACGAGCAGTACTTC.

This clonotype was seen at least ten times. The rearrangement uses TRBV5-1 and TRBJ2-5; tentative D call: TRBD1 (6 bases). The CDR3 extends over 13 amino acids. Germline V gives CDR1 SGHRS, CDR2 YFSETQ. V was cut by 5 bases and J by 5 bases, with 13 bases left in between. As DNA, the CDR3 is TGCGCCAGCAGGGCAGGGGCACGGGAGACCCAGTACTTC. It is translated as CASRAGARETQYF.

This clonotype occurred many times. The CDR3 DNA follows: TGTGCCAGCAGCCAAGCAAGGTTCGAGGTTGGGAAAAGGGATTTCTTT. This sequence encodes CASSQARFEVGKRDFF. The chain is built from TRBV4-2 and TRBJ1-1; the D is unclear. V was pared by 1 base and J by 13 bases, with 25 bases between. CDR3 length: 16 residues. Germline CDR1 is LGHNA and CDR2 is YNFKEQ.

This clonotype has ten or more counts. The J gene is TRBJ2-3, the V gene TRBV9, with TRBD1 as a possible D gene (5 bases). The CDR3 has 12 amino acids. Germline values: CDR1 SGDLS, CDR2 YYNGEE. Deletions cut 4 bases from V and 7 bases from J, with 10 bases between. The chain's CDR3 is CASSPQGYTQYF. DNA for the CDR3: TGTGCCAGCAGCCCCCAGGGATATACGCAGTATTTT.

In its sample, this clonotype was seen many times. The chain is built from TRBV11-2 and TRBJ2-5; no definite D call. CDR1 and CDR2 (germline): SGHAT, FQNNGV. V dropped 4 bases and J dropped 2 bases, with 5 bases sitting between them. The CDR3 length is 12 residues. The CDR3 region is CASSSQQETQYF. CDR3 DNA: TGTGCCAGCAGCTCCCAACAAGAGACCCAGTACTTC.

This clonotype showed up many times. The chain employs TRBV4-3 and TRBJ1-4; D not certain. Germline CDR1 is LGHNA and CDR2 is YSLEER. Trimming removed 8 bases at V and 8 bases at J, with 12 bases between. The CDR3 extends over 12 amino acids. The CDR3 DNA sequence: TGCGCCAGCGGACCGGGGAGAGAAAAACTGTTTTTT. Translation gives CASGPGREKLFF.

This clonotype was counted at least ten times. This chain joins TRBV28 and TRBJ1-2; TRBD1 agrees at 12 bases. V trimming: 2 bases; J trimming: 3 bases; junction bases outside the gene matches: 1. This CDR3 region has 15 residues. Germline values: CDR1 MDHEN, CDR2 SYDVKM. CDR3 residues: CASSLGTGGDYGYTF. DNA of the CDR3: TGTGCCAGCAGTTTAGGGACAGGGGGCGACTATGGCTACACCTTC.

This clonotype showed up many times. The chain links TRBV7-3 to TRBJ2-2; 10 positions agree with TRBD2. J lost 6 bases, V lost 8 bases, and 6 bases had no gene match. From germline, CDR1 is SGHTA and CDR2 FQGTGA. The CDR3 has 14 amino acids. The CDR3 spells CASRPTSGSGELFF. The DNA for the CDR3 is TGTGCCAGCCGCCCGACTAGCGGGTCCGGGGAGCTGTTTTTT.

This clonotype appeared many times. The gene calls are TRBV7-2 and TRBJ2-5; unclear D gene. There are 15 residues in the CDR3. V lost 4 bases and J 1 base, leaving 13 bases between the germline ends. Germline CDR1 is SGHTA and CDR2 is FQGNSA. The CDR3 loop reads CASSSWMTSQETQYF. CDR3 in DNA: TGTGCCAGCAGCTCCTGGATGACTTCCCAAGAGACCCAGTACTTC.

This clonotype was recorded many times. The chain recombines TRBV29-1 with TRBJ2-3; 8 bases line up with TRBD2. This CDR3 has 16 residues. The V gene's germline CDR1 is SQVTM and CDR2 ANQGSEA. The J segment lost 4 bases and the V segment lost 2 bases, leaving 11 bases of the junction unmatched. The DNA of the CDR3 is TGCAGCGTTGAAAGAGTGTCGGGGGGGCCCCCAGATACGCAGTATTTT. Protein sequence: CSVERVSGGPPDTQYF.

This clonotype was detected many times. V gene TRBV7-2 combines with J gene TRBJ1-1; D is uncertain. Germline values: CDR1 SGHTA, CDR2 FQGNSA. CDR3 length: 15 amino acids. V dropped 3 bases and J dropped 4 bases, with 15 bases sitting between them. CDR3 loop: CASSLRAFGFTEAFF. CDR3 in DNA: TGTGCCAGCAGCTTGCGTGCTTTCGGGTTCACTGAAGCTTTCTTT.

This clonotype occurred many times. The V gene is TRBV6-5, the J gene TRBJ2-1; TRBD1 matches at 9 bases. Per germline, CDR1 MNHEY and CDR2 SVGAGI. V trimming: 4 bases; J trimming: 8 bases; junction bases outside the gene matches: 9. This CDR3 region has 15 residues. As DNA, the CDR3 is TGTGCCAGCAGTTCTTTCGGACAGGGGTGGGATGAGCAGTTCTTC. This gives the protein CASSSFGQGWDEQFF.

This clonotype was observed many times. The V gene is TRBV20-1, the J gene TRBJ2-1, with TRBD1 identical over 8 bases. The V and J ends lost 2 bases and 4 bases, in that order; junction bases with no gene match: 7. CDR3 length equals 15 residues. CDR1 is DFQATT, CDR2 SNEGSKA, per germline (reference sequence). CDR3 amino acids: CSARIRTGRYNEQFF. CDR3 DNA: TGCAGTGCTAGAATCAGGACAGGGCGATACAATGAGCAGTTCTTC.

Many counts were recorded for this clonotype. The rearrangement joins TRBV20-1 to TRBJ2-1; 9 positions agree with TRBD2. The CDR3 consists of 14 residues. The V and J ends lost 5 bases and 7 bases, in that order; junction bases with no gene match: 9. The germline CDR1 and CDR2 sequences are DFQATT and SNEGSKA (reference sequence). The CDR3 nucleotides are TGCAGTGCTCTAGCGGGGACACATGGTAATGAGCAGTTCTTC. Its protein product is CSALAGTHGNEQFF.

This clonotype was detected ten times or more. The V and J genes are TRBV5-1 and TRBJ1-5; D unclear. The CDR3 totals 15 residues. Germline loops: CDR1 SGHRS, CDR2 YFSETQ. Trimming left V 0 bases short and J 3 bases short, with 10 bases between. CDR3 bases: TGCGCCAGCAGCTTGGAGGCGGGGTACAATCAGCCCCAGCATTTT. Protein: CASSLEAGYNQPQHF.

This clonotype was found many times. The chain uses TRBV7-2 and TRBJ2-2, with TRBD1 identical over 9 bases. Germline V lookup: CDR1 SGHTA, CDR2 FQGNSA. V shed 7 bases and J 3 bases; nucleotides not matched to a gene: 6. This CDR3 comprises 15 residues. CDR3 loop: CASTLTGGYTGELFF. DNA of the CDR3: TGTGCCAGCACCCTGACAGGGGGTTACACCGGGGAGCTGTTTTTT.

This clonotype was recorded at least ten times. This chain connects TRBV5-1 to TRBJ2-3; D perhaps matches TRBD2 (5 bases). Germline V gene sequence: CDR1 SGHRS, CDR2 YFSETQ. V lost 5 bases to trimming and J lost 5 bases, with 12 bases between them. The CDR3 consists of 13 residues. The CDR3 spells CASRPPGVDTQYF. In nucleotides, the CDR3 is TGCGCCAGCAGGCCCCCCGGGGTAGATACGCAGTATTTT.

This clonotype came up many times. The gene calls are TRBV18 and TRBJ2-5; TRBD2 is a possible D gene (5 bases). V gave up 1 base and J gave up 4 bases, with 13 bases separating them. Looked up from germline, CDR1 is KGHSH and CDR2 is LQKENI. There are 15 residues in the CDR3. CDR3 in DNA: TGTGCCAGCTCACCACGGGGAGCGCCGGGAGAGACCCAGTACTTC. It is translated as CASSPRGAPGETQYF.

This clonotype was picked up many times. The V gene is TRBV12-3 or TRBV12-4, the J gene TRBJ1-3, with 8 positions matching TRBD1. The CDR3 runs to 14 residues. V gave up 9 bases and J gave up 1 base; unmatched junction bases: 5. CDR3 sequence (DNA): TGTGCCAGATCAGGGGGCGAGTCTGGAAACACCATATATTTT. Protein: CARSGGESGNTIYF.

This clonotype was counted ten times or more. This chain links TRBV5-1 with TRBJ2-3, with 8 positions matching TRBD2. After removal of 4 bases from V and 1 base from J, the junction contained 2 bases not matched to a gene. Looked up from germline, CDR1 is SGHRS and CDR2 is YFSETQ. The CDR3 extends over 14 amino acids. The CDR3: CASSRRGGTDTQYF. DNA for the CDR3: TGCGCCAGCAGCCGGCGGGGGGGCACAGATACGCAGTATTTT.

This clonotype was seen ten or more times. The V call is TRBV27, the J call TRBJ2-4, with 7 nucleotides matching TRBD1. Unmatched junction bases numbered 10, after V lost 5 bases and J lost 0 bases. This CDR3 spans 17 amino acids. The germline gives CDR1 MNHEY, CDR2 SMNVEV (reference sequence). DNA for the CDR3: TGTGCCAGCAGTGCAAGGACAGGTGGGATAGCCAAAAACATTCAGTACTTC. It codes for CASSARTGGIAKNIQYF.

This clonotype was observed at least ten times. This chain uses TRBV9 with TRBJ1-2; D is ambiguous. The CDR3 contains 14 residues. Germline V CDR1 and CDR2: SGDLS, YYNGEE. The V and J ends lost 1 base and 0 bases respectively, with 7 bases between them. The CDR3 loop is CASSVTEANYGYTF. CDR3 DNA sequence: TGTGCCAGCAGCGTAACAGAAGCTAACTATGGCTACACCTTC.